The T cell receptor beta chain described here comes from a study of cytomegalovirus exposure and HLA in healthy donors. Findings of the study overall: Trimming of TCR beta V- and J-genes showed a link, identified in a later analysis, to a missense DCLRE1C variant. Many donors carried some public TCRs, although rarity characterized most TCR sequences. In a later analysis, at a false discovery rate of 0.05, 16,951 TCR beta sequences matched HLA alleles. For most subjects, TCR beta sequences were reported to predict HLA-A and HLA-B alleles with accuracy.

Germline lookup yields CDR1 MGHRA and CDR2 YSYEKL. There are 13 residues in the CDR3. Trimming took 4 bases from V and 7 from J; bases not matched to a gene: 5. Both 60 Vbeta primers and 13 Jbeta primers went into the PCR. Produced via immunoSEQ multiplex PCR; TCRdb's table is partial and in-frame only. The table lists about 96,000 clones, approximately 75% of them singletons. A note on this clone: Its target is unknown.

This rearrangement joins TRBV4-1 to TRBJ1-2; 8 positions match TRBD1. The specimen sequenced was PBMCs. This sequence originates from a female donor in good health and CMV-seropositive. Here the CDR3 reads CASSLGQGGGYTF. The CDR3 DNA follows: TGCGCCAGCAGCCTAGGACAGGGAGGTGGCTACACCTTC.